This T cell receptor beta chain originates from a study of shared clonotypes between healthy human individuals. Notes on the study in general: Generally, naive subsets (rather than memory subsets) showed larger estimated richness.

Note on this clone: The antigen is not known.

Produced via immunoSEQ multiplex PCR; TCRdb's table is partial and in-frame only. The data contain approximately 2.1 million clones, more than 85% of them singletons. The TCR comes from a man between 18 and 29 years old in good health. Some clones in this sample may be carry-over from other donors' samples. Sequenced: naive CD4+ T cells from PBMCs. Subset: CD45RA+ positively selected.

The CDR3 coding sequence is TGTGCCAGCAGTGAAGGTCCCGGGACAGCGAACTATGGCTACACCTTC. It is translated as CASSEGPGTANYGYTF. The chain combines TRBV25-1 with TRBJ1-2, with 7 bases lining up with TRBD1. This CDR3 has 16 residues. V shed 2 bases, J shed 2 bases, and the junction held 8 bases outside the gene matches. Germline V gene lookup returns CDR1 MGHDK and CDR2 SYGVNS.